Reported below is one TCR beta chain. Its antigen is not known. The entry originates in a study of cytomegalovirus exposure and HLA in healthy donors. Findings and limits, study-wide: Cytomegalovirus-associated TCR beta chains were listed, numbering around 150. Most TCR sequences showed up rarely, but some public TCRs showed up in many donors.

V was shortened by 6 bases and J by 5 bases, with 10 bases between the two germline ends. From germline, CDR1 is SQVTM and CDR2 ANQGSEA. The CDR3 sequence is 11 residues long. Clones were read by immunoSEQ multiplex PCR, and TCRdb kept only the in-frame ones, dropping some. Of some 150,000 clones listed, about 89% are singletons. The sequence was collected from a woman in her late teens or twenties in good health and CMV-seropositive. The material sequenced was PBMCs. The chain recombines TRBV29-1 with TRBJ2-5, with D possibly being TRBD2 (5 bases). The CDR3 protein is CSVGLGETQYF. For the CDR3, the DNA is TGCAGCGTCGGACTCGGGGAGACCCAGTACTTC.